This T cell receptor (beta chain) stems from a study of T-cell reconstitution after alpha-beta-depleted transplantation in children. Preparation of the TCRbeta library was carried out with unique molecular identifiers. TCRdb redid the calling of the PCR reads with MiXCR, one entry per CDR3 protein. The profile shows approximately 240,000 distinct CDR3 sequences, around 9.9% of them singletons. This CDR3 comprises 14 residues. The J segment lost 4 bases and the V segment lost 5 bases, leaving 5 bases of the junction unmatched. The germline gives CDR1 DFQATT, CDR2 SNEGSKA (reference sequence). Findings and caveats of the study: From surviving recipient T cells and thymic progenitors came the high day-60 TCRbeta diversity observed in some patients.

The sample holds many counts of this clonotype. The antigen is undetermined. V usage is TRBV20-1 and J usage is TRBJ2-3; 11 nucleotides match TRBD2. Sequencing was performed on PBMCs, taken before TCRalphabeta/CD19-depleted stem cell transplant. The TCR comes from a child younger than two with acute myeloid leukemia, due to receive a stem cell transplant. The CDR3 region has the DNA TGCAGTGCTGTAGCGGGAGGGCTGGCAGATACGCAGTATTTT. This translates into CSAVAGGLADTQYF.